The 7 T cell receptor beta chains below come from one sample, sequenced in a study of naive and memory T cell subsets. The beta constant-region primer was an equimolar mix of two oligonucleotides covering TRBC1 and TRBC2. TCRdb passed the UMI-ligation and nested PCR reads through MiXCR, listing each CDR3 protein once. This table has 140,000 to 150,000 distinct CDR3 sequences, around 15% appearing once. What was sequenced was naive CD4+ T cells from blood. Receptors were obtained from a human donor in good health.

The table lists this clonotype with a few counts. V gene TRBV18 combines with J gene TRBJ2-1; 7 bases align to TRBD2. Germline CDR1 is KGHSH and CDR2 is LQKENI. The CDR3 is made up of 15 amino acids. With 6 bases clipped from V and 4 bases from J, the junction kept 9 bases outside the gene matches. The CDR3 loop reads CASSLLSSGYNEQFF. The CDR3 DNA reads as TGTGCCAGCTCGCTTTTGTCTAGCGGTTACAATGAGCAGTTCTTC.

CDR3 amino acids: CASSLARGGNSPLHF. CDR3 sequence (DNA): TGTGCCAGCAGCTTAGCGCGGGGTGGAAATTCACCCCTCCACTTT. This chain uses TRBV7-2 with TRBJ1-6; D is ambiguous. Trimming cost V 0 bases and J 7 bases, with 10 bases left between them. The germline gives CDR1 SGHTA, CDR2 FQGNSA. The CDR3 totals 15 residues.

This chain joins TRBV7-9 and TRBJ1-1; 9 bases line up with TRBD1. The junction had 11 bases not matched to a gene; V was cut back by 4 bases and J by 11 bases. CDR1 SEHNR and CDR2 FQNEAQ come from the germline V gene (reference sequence). The CDR3 covers 14 residues. For the CDR3, the DNA is TGTGCCAGCAGCTCGGGGGACAGGGCACGTGGGGCTTTCTTT. Amino acids: CASSSGDRARGAFF.

V usage is TRBV11-1 and J usage is TRBJ2-2, with D perhaps TRBD1 (5 bases). V was pared by 6 bases and J by 3 bases, with 14 bases between. The CDR3 is 15 residues long. Germline CDR1 is SGHAT and CDR2 is FQDESV (reference sequence). The CDR3 DNA reads TGTGCCAGCAGTTTGATGACAGTCGACACCGGGGAGCTGTTTTTT. This codes for CASSLMTVDTGELFF. Looking up the rest from reference TRBV11-1 and TRBJ2-2 gives the full variable domain: EAEVAQSPRYKITEKSQAVAFWCDPISGHATLYWYRQILGQGPELLVQFQDESVVDDSQLPKDRFSAERLKGVDSTLKIQPAELGDSAMYLCASSLMTVDTGELFFGEGSRLTVL.

The table lists this clonotype with many counts. This rearrangement joins TRBV18 to TRBJ1-1; 12 bases are shared with TRBD1. Germline CDR1 KGHSH, CDR2 LQKENI. CDR3 length: 16 amino acids. The trim removed 3 bases at V and 3 bases at J, leaving 5 bases unmatched. The CDR3 coding sequence is TGTGCCAGCTCACCCTTGGGACAGGGGGCTGACACTGAAGCTTTCTTT. Residues: CASSPLGQGADTEAFF.

V usage is TRBV28 and J usage is TRBJ2-7; D tentatively reads TRBD1 or TRBD2 (7 bases each). Trimming removed 4 bases from V and 2 bases from J, with 21 bases in between. Germline values: CDR1 MDHEN, CDR2 SYDVKM. There are 17 residues in the CDR3. Here the CDR3 DNA reads TGTGCCAGCAGTTCCTGGGGAGCGGGACAGCCCACCTACGAGCAGTACTTC. Its translation: CASSSWGAGQPTYEQYF. Variable domain in full (rest from reference TRBV28 and TRBJ2-7): DVKVTQSSRYLVKRTGEKVFLECVQDMDHENMFWYRQDPGLGLRLIYFSYDVKMKEKGDIPEGYSVSREKKERFSLILESASTNQTSMYLCASSSWGAGQPTYEQYFGPGTRLTVT.

The chain combines TRBV20-1 with TRBJ2-7, with TRBD2 identical over 8 bases. V was pared by 5 bases and J by 0 bases, with 9 bases of the junction left unmatched. This CDR3 is 15 amino acids long. Germline-derived CDR1 and CDR2 are DFQATT and SNEGSKA (reference sequence). The CDR3 protein is CSAGVHGRASYEQYF. The CDR3 region has the DNA TGCAGTGCTGGAGTTCACGGGAGGGCCTCCTACGAGCAGTACTTC.